One sample yielded the 9 T cell receptor beta chains listed below, sequenced in a study of T cell responses to AZD1222 COVID-19 vaccine. Libraries were prepared by immunoSEQ multiplex PCR; TCRdb keeps only in-frame clonotypes and omits some of them. This sample has hundreds of thousands of clones, with roughly 93% found just once. Sequencing used peripheral blood, obtained 28 days after the second AZD1222 dose. The receptors come from an adult who received the AZD1222 COVID-19 vaccine.

The chain employs TRBV10-3 and TRBJ1-2; maybe TRBD1 (5 bases). V lost 11 bases to trimming and J lost 4 bases, with 17 bases between them. The CDR3 has 13 residues. Looked up from germline, CDR1 is ENHRY and CDR2 is SYGVKD. CDR3 nucleotides: TGTGCCGCCCGGGGGGATACTATCTATGGCTACACCTTC. Protein sequence: CAARGDTIYGYTF.

V gene TRBV25-1 combines with J gene TRBJ1-4; D uncertain. V lost 2 bases to trimming and J lost 8 bases, with 9 bases between them. Germline CDR1 MGHDK, CDR2 SYGVNS. This CDR3 spans 13 amino acids. The CDR3 sequence: CASSEASGEKLFF. The CDR3 coding sequence is TGTGCCAGCAGTGAAGCTTCCGGGGAAAAACTGTTTTTT.

The genes are TRBV28 and TRBJ2-7, with D perhaps given as TRBD1 or TRBD2 (5 bases each). Germline values: CDR1 MDHEN, CDR2 SYDVKM. The CDR3 totals 12 residues. The V end lost 5 bases, the J end lost 9 bases, and 14 bases lay between the germline ends. Here the CDR3 DNA reads TGTGCCAGCAGTCTACGGGACGAGAGGCAGTACTTC. Its protein product is CASSLRDERQYF.

The chain carries TRBV7-9 and TRBJ2-1; 9 nucleotides line up with TRBD1. The CDR3 is 15 residues long. Trimming at V came to 6 bases and at J to 5 bases, leaving 8 bases not matched to a gene. The germline V gene encodes CDR1 SEHNR and CDR2 FQNEAQ (reference sequence). Here the CDR3 DNA reads TGTGCCAGCAGGATGGGGGACAGGGAGGACAATGAGCAGTTCTTC. This translates into CASRMGDREDNEQFF. The full variable domain, with the rest looked up from reference TRBV7-9 and TRBJ2-1, is DTGVSQNPRHKITKRGQNVTFRCDPISEHNRLYWYRQTLGQGPEFLTYFQNEAQLEKSRLLSDRFSAERPKGSFSTLEIQRTEQGDSAMYLCASRMGDREDNEQFFGPGTRLTVL.

The sample holds one count of this clone. The J gene is TRBJ2-7, the V gene TRBV3-1 (or the pseudogene TRBV3-2), with 11 bases lining up with TRBD2. The CDR3 length is 15 residues. Trimming removed 3 bases from V and 0 bases from J; junction bases left unmatched: 1. CDR1 LGHDT and CDR2 YNNKEL come from the germline V gene (reference sequence). This CDR3 is CASSHTSGSSYEQYF. The CDR3 DNA reads TGTGCCAGCAGCCACACTAGCGGGAGCTCCTACGAGCAGTACTTC.

The CDR3 loop reads CASSPGDSSQPQHF. As DNA, the CDR3 is TGTGCCAGCAGCCCAGGGGATTCGAGTCAGCCCCAGCATTTT. This chain connects TRBV28 to TRBJ1-5; maybe TRBD1 (6 bases). This CDR3 is built from 14 residues. Germline V gives CDR1 MDHEN, CDR2 SYDVKM. Between the trimmed V and J ends, which lost 6 bases and 6 bases, there was a span of 15 bases.

The chain employs TRBV15 and TRBJ1-1, with D unclear. Germline V gene lookup returns CDR1 LNHNV and CDR2 YYDKDF (reference sequence). V was clipped by 8 bases and J by 5 bases, with 12 bases between them. The length of the CDR3 is 12 residues. The DNA for the CDR3 is TGTGCCACCGGGGTGGGGAGGACTGAAGCTTTCTTT. It translates to CATGVGRTEAFF. Filled out from reference TRBV15 and TRBJ1-1, the complete variable domain reads DAMVIQNPRYQVTQFGKPVTLSCSQTLNHNVMYWYQQKSSQAPKLLFHYYDKDFNNEADTPDNFQSRRPNTSFCFLDIRSPGLGDTAMYLCATGVGRTEAFFGQGTRLTVV.

A single count supports this clone. The V and J genes are TRBV3-1 (or the pseudogene TRBV3-2) and TRBJ2-7; no definite D call. Trimming shortened V by 4 bases and J by 0 bases, and 10 bases separated the two germline ends. The CDR3 extends over 14 amino acids. Looked up from germline, CDR1 is LGHDT and CDR2 is YNNKEL (reference sequence). This CDR3 is CASSLWQDSYEQYF. CDR3 DNA: TGTGCCAGCAGCCTGTGGCAGGACTCCTACGAGCAGTACTTC.

V usage is TRBV19 and J usage is TRBJ1-1, with D maybe TRBD1 (5 bases). Trimming removed 5 bases from V and 5 bases from J, with 15 bases in between. The CDR3 extends over 14 amino acids. Germline CDR1 is LNHDA and CDR2 is SQIVND (reference sequence). The CDR3 sequence: CASSPPTWGTEAFF. The CDR3 nucleotides are TGTGCCAGTAGTCCCCCGACTTGGGGGACTGAAGCTTTCTTT.